The clone carrying this TCR beta chain was picked up a small number of times. No antigen is known for it. This CDR3 comprises 14 residues. Trimming at V came to 3 bases and at J to 7 bases, leaving 4 bases not matched to a gene. Germline loops: CDR1 SGDLS, CDR2 YYNGEE. The data derive from a study of cytomegalovirus exposure and HLA in healthy donors. Points from the study as a whole: Presence/absence analyses assumed roughly uniform sequencing depth across donors. In a later analysis, an Asian-associated ancestry cluster reportedly showed fewer N-insertions than the roughly 730-donor mean.

60 Vbeta and 13 Jbeta primers were used in PCR. In the original processing: Later analysis identified tens of millions of unique TCR beta chains, 8.5 million to 13 million shared. TCRdb's table, derived via immunoSEQ multiplex PCR, lists solely in-frame clones and lacks some. D and trimming were read from the DNA, whereas the V and J calls and clone size are those reported in that table. The data contain some 150,000 clones, 70% to 90% of them seen just once; the ten biggest clones take up approximately 2.5%. The gene calls are TRBV9 and TRBJ1-4; TRBD1 matches 9 bases. Sequenced sample: PBMCs. This clonotype was sampled from a man aged 45 to 65 in good health and CMV-seronegative. The CDR3 DNA sequence: TGTGCCAGCAGCGCCCGGGACAGGGTTGAAAAACTGTTTTTT. Translating gives CASSARDRVEKLFF.